The next 10 T cell receptor beta chains were all read from a single sample in a study of beta chain features in type 1 diabetes. Of the isolated RNA, all was reverse transcribed, and so the sequenced material was expressed TCRB transcripts. The assay was immunoSEQ multiplex PCR, and TCRdb's table has in-frame clones only and misses some. The table includes fewer than 400,000 clones, around 7.6% detected once. The sample taken for sequencing was central memory CD4+ T cells from blood. These receptors originate from a woman between 18 and 29 years old in good health.

The rearrangement joins TRBV28 to TRBJ2-1, with 8 bases fitting TRBD2. The CDR3 totals 15 residues. With V trimmed by 2 bases and J by 6 bases, 6 bases remained unmatched. Germline V gives CDR1 MDHEN, CDR2 SYDVKM. The CDR3 nucleotides read TGTGCCAGCAGTTTAGGCGGGAGCGGGGGCAATGAGCAGTTCTTC. It encodes CASSLGGSGGNEQFF.

This clone has just a few counts. CDR3 nucleotides: TGTGCCAGCAGCTTAACGTCAGGTCACCGCAACCAAGAGACCCAGTACTTC. This encodes CASSLTSGHRNQETQYF. V usage is TRBV7-9 and J usage is TRBJ2-5; the D is unclear. The V gene's germline CDR1 is SEHNR and CDR2 FQNEAQ (reference sequence). This CDR3 has 17 amino acids. V was shortened by 2 bases and J by 0 bases, with 16 bases between the two germline ends.

This clone showed up many times. This chain connects TRBV28 to TRBJ1-2; no clear D. The CDR3 length is 11 residues. V lost 11 bases and J 1 base, leaving 8 bases between the germline ends. Germline V gives CDR1 MDHEN, CDR2 SYDVKM. As DNA, the CDR3 is TGTGCCCATTTCCTTAACTATGGCTACACCTTC. The encoded protein is CAHFLNYGYTF.

The rearrangement uses TRBV6-1 and TRBJ1-1; D not resolved. The CDR3 spans 11 residues. Per the germline V gene, CDR1 is MNHNS and CDR2 is SASEGT. V shed 7 bases and J shed 2 bases, with 5 bases lying between them. DNA of the CDR3: TGTGCCAGCACCGCAAACACTGAAGCTTTCTTT. Translated, it gives CASTANTEAFF.

This clone was seen a handful of times. V usage is TRBV6-5 and J usage is TRBJ1-4, with TRBD1 matching over 8 bases. Trimming at V came to 7 bases and at J to 3 bases, leaving 7 bases not matched to a gene. Per germline, CDR1 MNHEY and CDR2 SVGAGI. The CDR3 totals 15 residues. The CDR3 here is CASNYQGAPNEKLFF. CDR3 DNA: TGTGCCAGCAATTATCAGGGGGCGCCTAATGAAAAACTGTTTTTT.

This clone has more than one count but fewer than ten. The V call is TRBV6-5, the J call TRBJ2-6, with 7 bases fitting TRBD2. This CDR3 has 14 amino acids. The J segment lost 3 bases and the V segment lost 7 bases, leaving 3 bases of the junction unmatched. In germline, CDR1 is MNHEY, CDR2 SVGAGI. CDR3 in amino acids: CASTGRVGANVLTF. Written as DNA, the CDR3 is TGTGCCAGCACGGGGAGGGTTGGGGCCAACGTCCTGACTTTC.

The CDR3 protein is CASSLRLAGYNEQFF. Here the CDR3 DNA reads TGTGCCAGCAGCCTCCGACTAGCGGGATACAATGAGCAGTTCTTC. The chain employs TRBV11-3 and TRBJ2-1, with 11 positions matching TRBD2. CDR1 and CDR2 from the germline V gene are SGHNT and YENEEA. J was trimmed by 4 bases and V by 5 bases; bases with no gene match: 4. This CDR3 region has 15 residues.

This clone was seen only a few times. The gene calls are TRBV5-6 and TRBJ2-7; 7 positions agree with TRBD2. Germline-derived CDR1 and CDR2 are SGHDT and YYEEEE. The CDR3 runs 13 residues. V shed 3 bases and J 10 bases; nucleotides not matched to a gene: 10. CDR3 in amino acids: CASSSPGLSLQYF. In DNA, the CDR3 is TGTGCCAGCAGCTCACCGGGACTAAGCCTCCAGTACTTC.

This chain links TRBV5-1 with TRBJ2-5; no definite D call. CDR1 SGHRS and CDR2 YFSETQ come from the germline V gene. V lost 7 bases, J lost 2 bases, and 21 bases lay in between. The CDR3 spans 16 residues. CDR3 coding DNA: TGCGCCAGCCGCTCCCAACCCCAATTACTTCAAGAGACCCAGTACTTC. This gives the protein CASRSQPQLLQETQYF. The whole variable domain, filled in from reference TRBV5-1 and TRBJ2-5, reads KAGVTQTPRYLIKTRGQQVTLSCSPISGHRSVSWYQQTPGQGLQFLFEYFSETQRNKGNFPGRFSGRQFSNSRSEMNVSTLELGDSALYLCASRSQPQLLQETQYFGPGTRLLVL.

V is TRBV11-2 and J is TRBJ2-1; 8 bases map to TRBD2. Unmatched junction bases numbered 6, after V lost 6 bases and J lost 2 bases. The CDR3 contains 15 residues. Per the germline V gene, CDR1 is SGHAT and CDR2 is FQNNGV. The CDR3 loop is CASSYTSGTYNEQFF. CDR3 in DNA: TGTGCCAGCAGTTACACTAGCGGTACCTACAATGAGCAGTTCTTC.